The sequence of this T cell receptor (beta chain) was determined in a study of regulatory T cells in long-lasting Graves disease. Study-level information: For under 3 months, newly diagnosed Graves' patients had been taking antithyroid drugs. General study points: New patients shared around 920 public clonotypes, fewer than the approximately 2,500 shared by persistent patients. The study found lower TCR diversity in persistent Graves' patients than in newly diagnosed ones.

There are 14 residues in the CDR3. Germline V lookup: CDR1 SEHNR, CDR2 FQNEAQ (reference sequence). V was pared by 5 bases and J by 3 bases, with 4 bases of the junction left unmatched. Time point of the sample: newly diagnosed GD, antithyroid drugs for less than 3 months. Researchers made the TCR library from RNA that was extracted from PBMCs. The authors built TCR beta libraries using iRepertoire HTBI primers and Arm-PCR of CDR3 regions. One entry per CDR3 protein results from TCRdb running MiXCR on the multiplex PCR reads. The sample holds 350,000 to 500,000 distinct CDR3 sequences, 15% to 20% seen once. This clonotype was counted at least ten times. What it binds is unknown. These sequences were also reported in another study, on T cells in Graves' hyperthyroidism and ophthalmopathy. From that second work: Separation of ophthalmopathy from stable hyperthyroidism was achieved by a 13 V-J model.

The V call is TRBV7-9, the J call TRBJ2-1; 7 bases line up with TRBD2. The sequence was obtained from a woman aged 25 to 39 with Graves disease. This specimen consisted of peripheral blood mononuclear cells (PBMCs), obtained at new diagnosis, from a patient treated with antithyroid drugs. CDR3 DNA sequence: TGTGCCAGCAGCCCATCGGGGGGCTACAATGAGCAGTTCTTC. This codes for CASSPSGGYNEQFF.